The rows below give T cell receptor beta chains drawn from one sample of a study of blood T cell repertoires in COVID-19. Measured with immunoSEQ multiplex PCR; TCRdb has only the in-frame clones, and not every one. This sample has some 450,000 clones; approximately 88% occur once, and the top ten carry 10% to 15%. The specimen sequenced was peripheral blood. All receptors derive from a woman aged 50 to 65 with COVID-19, enrolled during active disease. Each CDR3 is given with its conserved first and last residue. Fields, in order: V gene, J gene, D gene, clone size, CDR3 protein, CDR3 DNA. D genes are given only for firm matches. Size is stated for part of the rows, as once, few or many counts, or as a class when the clone is expanded.

>TRBV6-5|TRBJ2-7|TRBD2|NA
CASSPASGGSYEQYF
TGTGCCAGCAGCCCAGCTAGCGGGGGCTCCTACGAGCAGTACTTC
>TRBV27|TRBJ2-3|NA|NA
CASSSGYPDTQYF
TGTGCCAGCAGTTCGGGGTATCCAGATACGCAGTATTTT
>TRBV5-1|TRBJ2-5|TRBD1|NA
CASSLPTGEETQYF
TGCGCCAGCAGCTTGCCGACAGGGGAAGAGACCCAGTACTTC
>TRBV29-1|TRBJ2-7|TRBD2|NA
CSVADQAGAYPEQYF
TGCAGCGTTGCGGACCAAGCGGGGGCGTATCCTGAGCAGTACTTC
>TRBV9|TRBJ1-1|NA|NA
CASSVLLNTEAFF
TGTGCCAGCAGCGTCCTATTGAACACTGAAGCTTTCTTT
>TRBV5-6|TRBJ1-1|NA|NA
CASSFNSIGAFF
TGTGCCAGCAGCTTCAACAGTATAGGAGCTTTCTTT
>TRBV5-1|TRBJ2-3|TRBD1|NA
CASGQQGNTDTQYF
TGCGCCAGCGGGCAACAGGGGAACACAGATACGCAGTATTTT
>TRBV12-3/TRBV12-4|TRBJ1-5|TRBD1|NA
CASSLGTAGPQHF
TGTGCCAGCAGTTTGGGGACAGCGGGGCCCCAGCATTTT
>TRBV18|TRBJ2-7|NA|NA
CASSPRDTRTHSGQYF
TGTGCCAGCTCACCCCGGGACACCCGGACCCACAGCGGGCAGTACTTC
>TRBV15|TRBJ1-1|NA|NA
CATSTRSTGNTEAFF
TGTGCCACCAGCACTAGGTCGACAGGGAACACTGAAGCTTTCTTT
>TRBV3-1/TRBV3-2|TRBJ2-3|TRBD2|NA
CASSQDRASGGSYASTDTQYF
TGTGCCAGCAGCCAAGATCGGGCTAGCGGGGGGTCCTACGCTAGCACAGATACGCAGTATTTT
>TRBV6-1|TRBJ1-1|NA|few
CASSEDRVFVVGAFF
TGTGCCAGCAGTGAAGACAGGGTATTCGTTGTGGGTGCTTTCTTT
>TRBV24-1|TRBJ2-1|TRBD2|NA
CATSDSRSSSGPRDEQFF
TGTGCCACCAGTGATTCCCGATCCTCTAGCGGGCCACGGGATGAGCAGTTCTTC
>TRBV20-1|TRBJ1-1|NA|once
CSAQGNTEAFF
TGCAGTGCCCAGGGTAACACTGAAGCTTTCTTT
>TRBV5-1|TRBJ2-7|NA|NA
CASSGDLEQYF
TGCGCCAGCAGCGGAGACTTGGAGCAGTACTTC
>TRBV19|TRBJ1-1|NA|NA
CASEQGVTEAFF
TGTGCCAGCGAACAAGGGGTCACTGAAGCTTTCTTT
>TRBV5-6|TRBJ2-5|TRBD1|NA
CASSSRTGETQYF
TGTGCCAGCAGCTCCAGGACAGGAGAGACCCAGTACTTC
>TRBV19|TRBJ1-2|TRBD1|NA
CASSIGGTGDRGYTF
TGTGCCAGTAGTATAGGTGGGACAGGTGACAGAGGCTACACCTTC
>TRBV19|TRBJ2-7|NA|NA
CASSIEASRSSYEQYF
TGTGCCAGTAGTATAGAGGCTAGCCGAAGCTCCTACGAGCAGTACTTC
>TRBV2|TRBJ2-5|NA|NA
CASLTPHLKETQYF
TGTGCCAGCCTCACCCCGCACTTAAAAGAGACCCAGTACTTC
>TRBV2|TRBJ1-1|NA|NA
CASSGLANTEAFF
TGTGCCAGCAGTGGGTTAGCTAACACTGAAGCTTTCTTT
>TRBV11-2|TRBJ2-3|NA|NA
CASSLKQFTDTQYF
TGTGCCAGCAGCTTAAAACAGTTCACAGATACGCAGTATTTT
>TRBV23-1|TRBJ1-4|NA|NA
CASSPPPMWAPTITNEKLFF
TGCGCCAGCAGCCCGCCGCCAATGTGGGCCCCGACTATAACTAATGAAAAACTGTTTTTT
>TRBV10-2|TRBJ1-4|NA|NA
CASRSTGATNEKLFF
TGCGCCAGCAGGTCGACAGGCGCAACTAATGAAAAACTGTTTTTT
>TRBV28|TRBJ2-7|TRBD2|NA
CASSLLPGGTYEQYF
TGTGCCAGCAGTTTATTACCGGGGGGGACCTACGAGCAGTACTTC